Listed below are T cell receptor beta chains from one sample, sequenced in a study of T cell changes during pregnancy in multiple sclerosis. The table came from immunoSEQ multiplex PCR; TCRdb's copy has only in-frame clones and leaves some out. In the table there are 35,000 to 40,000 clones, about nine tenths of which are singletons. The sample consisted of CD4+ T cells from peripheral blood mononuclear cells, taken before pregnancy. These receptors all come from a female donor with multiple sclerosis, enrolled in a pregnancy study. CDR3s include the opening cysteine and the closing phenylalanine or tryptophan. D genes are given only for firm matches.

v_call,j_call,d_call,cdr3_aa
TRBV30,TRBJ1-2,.,CAWSLGAYGYTF
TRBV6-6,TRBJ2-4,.,CASSFSRGDKNIQYF
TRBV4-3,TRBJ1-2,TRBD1,CASSQARDRGGGYTF
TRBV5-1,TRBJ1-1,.,CASSYQGITEAFF
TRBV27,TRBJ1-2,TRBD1,CASSLKTGGSTRTYGYTF
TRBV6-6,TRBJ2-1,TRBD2,CASSSLSGGAGEQFF
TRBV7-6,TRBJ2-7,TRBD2,CASSRQLAGVAEQYF
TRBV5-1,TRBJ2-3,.,CASSLEGVIPDTQYF
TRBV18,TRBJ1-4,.,CASSRNRAEEKLFF
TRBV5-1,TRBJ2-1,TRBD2,CASSLAAGGPYNEQFF
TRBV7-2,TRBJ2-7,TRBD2,CASSLAASGISYEQYF
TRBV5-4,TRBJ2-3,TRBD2,CASSLGSGITDTQYF
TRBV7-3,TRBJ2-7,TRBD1,CASSLTRDSEQYF
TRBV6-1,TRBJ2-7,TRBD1,CASSEDRGYFEQYF
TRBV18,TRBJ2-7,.,CASSQSGNEQYF
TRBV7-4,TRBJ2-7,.,CASSFFDRTLRYF